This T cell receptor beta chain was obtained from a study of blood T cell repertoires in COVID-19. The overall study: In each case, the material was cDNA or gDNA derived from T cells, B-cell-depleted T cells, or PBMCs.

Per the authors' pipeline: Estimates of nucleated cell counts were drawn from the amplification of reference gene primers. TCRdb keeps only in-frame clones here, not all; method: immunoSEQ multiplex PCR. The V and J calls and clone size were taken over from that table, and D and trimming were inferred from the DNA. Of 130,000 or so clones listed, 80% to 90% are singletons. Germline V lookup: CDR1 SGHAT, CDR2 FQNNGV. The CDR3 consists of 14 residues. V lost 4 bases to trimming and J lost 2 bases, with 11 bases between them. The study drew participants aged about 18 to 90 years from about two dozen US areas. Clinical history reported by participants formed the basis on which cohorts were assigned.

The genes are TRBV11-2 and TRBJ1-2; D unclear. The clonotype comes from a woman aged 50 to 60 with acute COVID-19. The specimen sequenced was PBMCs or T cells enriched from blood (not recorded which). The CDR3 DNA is TGTGCCAGCAGCTCAGACACACGAAACTATGGCTACACCTTC. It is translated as CASSSDTRNYGYTF.